This TCR beta chain was sequenced for a study of T-cell reconstitution after alpha-beta-depleted transplantation in children. Study-wide results and limits: At one year after transplant, newly produced T cells mostly accounted for T-cell counts and diversity.

A library of TCRbeta sequences, prepared with unique molecular identifiers, was generated. TCRdb reprocessed the PCR reads via MiXCR and lists one record per CDR3 protein. Counted here are under 250,000 distinct CDR3 sequences, roughly 25% occurring once; the ten biggest clones make up about 5%. V was pared by 2 bases and J by 4 bases, with 15 bases between. The CDR3 has 16 residues. The germline gives CDR1 MNHEY, CDR2 SVGAGI. There are a few counts of this clonotype. No antigen is known for it. The sequencing here drew on PBMCs, mostly from graft donor cells, taken 360 days after TCRalphabeta/CD19-depleted stem cell transplant. The J gene is TRBJ2-1, the V gene TRBV6-5, with D possibly being TRBD2 (5 bases). This sequence originates from a female patient between 2 and 15 years old who had a stem cell transplant for congenital amegakaryocytic thrombocytopenia, so the T cells may come from the graft donor. Written as DNA, the CDR3 is TGTGCCAGCAGTTACCGCAGGCCACTAGGGTACAATGAGCAGTTCTTC. Amino acid sequence: CASSYRRPLGYNEQFF.